The rows below give T cell receptor beta chains drawn from one sample of a study of T-cell reconstitution after alpha-beta-depleted transplantation in children. TCRdb ran MiXCR on the PCR reads and lists one entry per CDR3 protein. This repertoire shows 200,000 to 250,000 distinct CDR3 sequences, under 9.5% found once; its top ten account for 6% to 7%. This specimen was PBMCs, mostly from graft donor cells, taken 180 days after TCRalphabeta/CD19-depleted stem cell transplant. These receptors were collected from a male patient under 18 who had a stem cell transplant for acute lymphoblastic leukemia, so the T cells may come from the graft donor. Each CDR3 is given with its conserved first and last residue. A D gene is named only where the DNA matches it firmly. Clone sizes are given selectively: once, few, many, or a class where the clone is expanded.

V gene	D gene	J gene	clone size	CDR3 protein	CDR3 DNA
TRBV20-1	-	TRBJ1-5	many	CSAKDGNQPQHF	TGCAGTGCTAAGGATGGCAATCAGCCCCAGCATTTT
TRBV28	TRBD1	TRBJ1-5	many	CASSLLGQGHQPQHF	TGTGCCAGCAGTTTATTGGGACAGGGTCATCAGCCCCAGCATTTT
TRBV9	-	TRBJ2-1	-	CASSAALNNEQFF	TGTGCCAGCAGCGCCGCTCTGAACAATGAGCAGTTCTTC
TRBV13	-	TRBJ1-3	few	CASRIPGQDNFSGNTIYF	TGTGCCAGCAGGATCCCGGGACAAGATAATTTCTCTGGAAACACCATATATTTT
TRBV5-6	-	TRBJ2-7	many	CASSTTTGSYEQYF	TGTGCCAGCAGCACCACGACAGGCTCCTACGAGCAGTACTTC
TRBV28	TRBD1	TRBJ2-1	many	CASQSGGTGRVDEQFF	TGTGCCAGCCAATCAGGGGGCACGGGTCGGGTCGATGAGCAGTTCTTC
TRBV14	TRBD2	TRBJ2-1	many	CASSQKSGRATYNEQFF	TGTGCCAGCAGCCAAAAGAGCGGGAGGGCCACGTACAATGAGCAGTTCTTC
TRBV20-1	-	TRBJ1-4	many	CSAFTADNEKLFF	TGCAGTGCTTTTACAGCGGACAATGAAAAACTGTTTTTT
TRBV20-1	-	TRBJ2-7	many	CSALRPGLGEQYF	TGCAGTGCGCTTAGACCGGGACTTGGCGAGCAGTACTTC
TRBV19	TRBD2	TRBJ2-7	-	CTSRTSGSYEQYF	TGTACCAGTAGGACTAGCGGATCCTACGAGCAGTACTTC
TRBV7-3	TRBD1	TRBJ2-3	many	CASSPPGQGAVTQYF	TGTGCCAGCAGCCCTCCGGGACAGGGGGCTGTTACGCAGTATTTT
TRBV12-3/TRBV12-4	-	TRBJ1-5	many	CASSSYLLTGLNQPQHF	TGTGCCAGCAGTTCCTACCTCCTCACAGGACTCAATCAGCCCCAGCATTTT
TRBV7-6	TRBD2	TRBJ2-1	-	CASSLIGTSGYNEQFF	TGTGCCAGCAGCTTAATTGGGACTAGCGGTTACAATGAGCAGTTCTTC
TRBV28	-	TRBJ1-5	-	CASSFYADQPQHF	TGTGCCAGCAGTTTCTACGCTGATCAGCCCCAGCATTTT
TRBV20-1	-	TRBJ2-1	many	CSASFLSSYNEQFF	TGCAGTGCTAGCTTCCTGAGCTCCTACAATGAGCAGTTCTTC
TRBV20-1	-	TRBJ1-1	many	CSAKGGGGAFF	TGCAGTGCCAAAGGAGGTGGGGGAGCTTTCTTT
TRBV9	-	TRBJ2-7	many	CASSPGPQEQYF	TGTGCCAGCAGCCCGGGGCCTCAGGAGCAGTACTTC
TRBV28	-	TRBJ1-1	many	CASKQNTEAFF	TGTGCCAGCAAACAGAACACTGAAGCTTTCTTT
TRBV5-1	TRBD1	TRBJ2-1	many	CASSLRAGGSWNEQFF	TGCGCCAGCAGCTTGCGGGCAGGGGGTTCATGGAATGAGCAGTTCTTC
TRBV5-1	TRBD1	TRBJ2-7	many	CASSSDRVREQYF	TGCGCCAGCAGCTCTGACAGGGTCCGCGAGCAGTACTTC
TRBV5-1	-	TRBJ1-1	many	CASSFAGRGNTEAFF	TGCGCCAGCAGCTTCGCGGGGCGAGGGAACACTGAAGCTTTCTTT
TRBV20-1	TRBD1	TRBJ2-7	many	CSATDRDYEQYF	TGCAGTGCAACGGACAGGGATTACGAGCAGTACTTC
TRBV6-5	TRBD2	TRBJ2-3	many	CASRFTSGTDTQYF	TGTGCCAGCAGATTCACTAGCGGCACAGATACGCAGTATTTT
TRBV9	-	TRBJ2-3	many	CASSVGLSTDTQYF	TGTGCCAGCAGCGTAGGCCTCTCCACAGATACGCAGTATTTT
TRBV9	TRBD2	TRBJ2-3	many	CASSVRLAGGPVSTDTQYF	TGTGCCAGCAGCGTACGTCTAGCGGGGGGGCCTGTTAGCACAGATACGCAGTATTTT
TRBV27	-	TRBJ2-7	many	CASSSIMTSYEQYF	TGTGCCAGCAGTTCCATTATGACGTCCTACGAGCAGTACTTC
TRBV9	-	TRBJ1-5	-	CASSPPGRANQPQHF	TGTGCCAGCAGCCCTCCTGGCCGAGCCAATCAGCCCCAGCATTTT
TRBV28	-	TRBJ1-2	many	CASSFLSGYGYTF	TGTGCCAGCAGTTTTCTTTCCGGGTATGGCTACACCTTC
TRBV20-1	TRBD1	TRBJ1-3	many	CSARGDRTGGNTIYF	TGCAGTGCTAGAGGGGACAGGACGGGGGGAAACACCATATATTTT
TRBV7-9	-	TRBJ2-7	many	CASSLEPYEQYF	TGTGCCAGCAGCTTAGAACCATACGAGCAGTACTTC
TRBV18	TRBD1	TRBJ2-3	few	CASSPPDRASRTDTQYF	TGTGCCAGCTCACCACCGGACAGGGCCTCCCGCACAGATACGCAGTATTTT
TRBV12-3/TRBV12-4	-	TRBJ2-2	many	CASSFWNTGELFF	TGTGCCAGCAGTTTTTGGAACACCGGGGAGCTGTTTTTT
TRBV7-9	-	TRBJ2-3	-	CASSLVGFTDTQYF	TGTGCCAGCAGCTTAGTTGGCTTCACAGATACGCAGTATTTT
TRBV6-5	-	TRBJ1-5	few	CASSYSKEIQPQHF	TGTGCCAGCAGTTACTCGAAGGAGATCCAGCCCCAGCATTTT
TRBV7-9	-	TRBJ1-1	-	CASRGTGNTEAFF	TGTGCCAGCAGGGGAACAGGGAACACTGAAGCTTTCTTT
TRBV18	-	TRBJ2-2	many	CASSPLSDTGELFF	TGTGCCAGCTCACCCCTGAGCGACACCGGGGAGCTGTTTTTT